These T cell receptor beta chains were read from a single sample in a study of cytomegalovirus exposure and HLA in healthy donors. Sequencing was performed with immunoSEQ multiplex PCR; in TCRdb, only in-frame clones are kept and a portion is missing. The table shows 120,000 to 150,000 clones, with approximately 70% occurring only once. The sample comprised PBMCs. These TCRs come from a woman aged 55-69 years in good health and CMV-seronegative. The CDR3 runs from the conserved cysteine through the conserved F or W. D genes are given only for firm matches. Size is omitted from some rows. Given values are once, few, many or a class for expanded clones.

V gene,CDR3 length,J gene,clone size,D gene,CDR3 protein,CDR3 DNA
TRBV2,16,TRBJ2-5,few,-,CASRAGSYGFQETQYF,TGTGCCAGCAGGGCCGGCTCGTACGGGTTCCAAGAGACCCAGTACTTC
TRBV10-1,18,TRBJ2-7,once,TRBD2,CASPQGRREGPGSYEQYF,TGCGCCAGCCCTCAGGGTCGGCGGGAGGGCCCGGGGTCCTACGAGCAGTACTTC
TRBV9,15,TRBJ1-6,-,-,CASSVGRRDNSPLHF,TGTGCCAGCAGCGTAGGCAGGCGGGATAATTCACCCCTCCACTTT
TRBV7-9,15,TRBJ2-1,-,TRBD2,CASSPSGRQYNEQFF,TGTGCCAGCAGCCCTAGCGGGAGGCAATACAATGAGCAGTTCTTC
TRBV11-1,15,TRBJ2-5,few,-,CASSLVGGAGETQYF,TGTGCCAGCAGCTTAGTAGGAGGGGCGGGAGAGACCCAGTACTTC
TRBV7-2,15,TRBJ2-7,-,-,CASSLGEGGAYEQYF,TGTGCCAGCAGCTTGGGGGAGGGGGGGGCCTACGAGCAGTACTTC
TRBV6-1,12,TRBJ1-1,few,-,CASSELELRAFF,TGTGCCAGCAGTGAACTCGAACTGAGGGCTTTCTTT
TRBV9,17,TRBJ2-7,-,TRBD2,CASSVSVTSGDSYEQYF,TGTGCCAGCAGCGTATCGGTGACTAGCGGAGATTCCTACGAGCAGTACTTC
TRBV5-3,16,TRBJ2-7,-,TRBD1,CARSPRTGEKHYEQYF,TGTGCCAGAAGCCCCAGGACAGGGGAAAAACACTACGAGCAGTACTTC
TRBV9,15,TRBJ2-5,few,-,CASSGTGGGIATQYF,TGTGCCAGCAGCGGAACGGGAGGGGGCATTGCGACCCAGTACTTC
TRBV7-3,15,TRBJ2-1,-,TRBD2,CASSSDSGRYNEQFF,TGTGCCAGCAGCTCGGATAGCGGGAGATACAATGAGCAGTTCTTC
TRBV6-5,12,TRBJ1-1,-,-,CASSPVAGRAFF,TGTGCCAGCAGCCCCGTGGCGGGTCGAGCTTTCTTT
TRBV20-1,11,TRBJ2-3,few,-,CSGQSTDTQYF,TGCAGCGGACAGAGCACAGATACGCAGTATTTT
TRBV27,12,TRBJ2-7,-,-,CASSALSYEQYF,TGTGCCAGCAGTGCACTCTCCTACGAGCAGTACTTC
TRBV6-1,15,TRBJ2-7,-,TRBD2,CASSEIDREGSEQYF,TGTGCCAGCAGTGAAATCGATCGGGAGGGGTCAGAGCAGTACTTC
TRBV7-9,14,TRBJ1-1,-,TRBD1,CASSLVPDRGEAFF,TGTGCCAGCAGCTTAGTCCCGGACAGGGGTGAAGCTTTCTTT
TRBV10-3,14,TRBJ2-2,-,-,CAISGSQNTGELFF,TGTGCCATCAGTGGCTCACAGAACACCGGGGAGCTGTTTTTT
TRBV5-6,16,TRBJ2-3,-,TRBD2,CASSLLSSGSTDTQYF,TGTGCCAGCAGCTTGTTGTCTAGCGGAAGCACAGATACGCAGTATTTT
TRBV23-1,19,TRBJ2-2,-,TRBD2,CASRFRRWAGGLGTGELFF,TGCGCCAGCAGATTTCGCAGGTGGGCGGGAGGGTTGGGGACCGGGGAGCTGTTTTTT
TRBV6-5,14,TRBJ1-5,-,-,CASSTGLSNQPQHF,TGTGCCAGCAGTACAGGGCTGAGCAATCAGCCCCAGCATTTT